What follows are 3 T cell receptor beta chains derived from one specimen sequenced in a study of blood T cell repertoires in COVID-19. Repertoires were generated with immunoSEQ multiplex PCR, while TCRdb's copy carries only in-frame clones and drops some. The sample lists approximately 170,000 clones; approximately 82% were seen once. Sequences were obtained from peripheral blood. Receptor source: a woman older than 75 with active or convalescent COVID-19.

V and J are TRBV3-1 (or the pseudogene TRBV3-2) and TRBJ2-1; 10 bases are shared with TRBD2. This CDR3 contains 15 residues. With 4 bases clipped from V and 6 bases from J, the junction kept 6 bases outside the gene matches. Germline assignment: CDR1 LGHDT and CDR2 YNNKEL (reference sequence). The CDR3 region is CASSLRASGSNEQFF. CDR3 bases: TGTGCCAGCAGCCTTAGGGCTAGCGGGAGCAATGAGCAGTTCTTC.

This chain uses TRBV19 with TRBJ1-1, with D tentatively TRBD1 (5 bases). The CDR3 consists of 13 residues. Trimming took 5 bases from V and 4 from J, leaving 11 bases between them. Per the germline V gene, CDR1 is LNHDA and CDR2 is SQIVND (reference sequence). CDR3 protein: CASSVGRGTEAFF. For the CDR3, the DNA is TGTGCCAGTAGTGTGGGGCGTGGCACTGAAGCTTTCTTT.

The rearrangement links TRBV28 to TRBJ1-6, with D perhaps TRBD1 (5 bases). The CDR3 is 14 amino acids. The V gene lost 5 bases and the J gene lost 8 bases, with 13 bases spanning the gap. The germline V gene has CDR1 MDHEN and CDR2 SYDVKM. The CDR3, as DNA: TGTGCCAGCAGTCTGTACGGGGGGGATTCACCCCTCCACTTT. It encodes CASSLYGGDSPLHF. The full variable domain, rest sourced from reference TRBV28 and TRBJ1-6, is DVKVTQSSRYLVKRTGEKVFLECVQDMDHENMFWYRQDPGLGLRLIYFSYDVKMKEKGDIPEGYSVSREKKERFSLILESASTNQTSMYLCASSLYGGDSPLHFGNGTRLTVT.